These 25 T cell receptor beta chains share one sample of origin, sequenced in a study of blood T cell repertoires in COVID-19. Here immunoSEQ multiplex PCR was the method, and the copy in TCRdb shows in-frame clones only, minus some. The sample yields 95,000 to 150,000 clones, 75% to 85% seen once. Sequenced sample: peripheral blood. The receptors here all came from a human donor in a cohort sampled during active COVID-19.

The chain couples TRBV5-5 to TRBJ2-5, with D possibly matching TRBD1 (6 bases). Germline lookup yields CDR1 SGHKS and CDR2 YYEKEE (reference sequence). The CDR3 is 14 amino acids. The germline V and J ends were trimmed by 1 base and 5 bases, with 12 bases remaining between them. DNA of the CDR3: TGTGCCAGCAGCTTGATGCGCCAGGGGGAGACCCAGTACTTC. It codes for CASSLMRQGETQYF.

This clone was counted only a few times. The chain is built from TRBV5-1 and TRBJ2-3, with D perhaps matching TRBD2 (5 bases). This CDR3 spans 14 amino acids. Trimming pared 0 bases from V and 5 bases from J, leaving 10 bases between. CDR1 and CDR2 from the germline V gene are SGHRS and YFSETQ. The DNA of the CDR3 is TGCGCCAGCAGCTTGGGTAGCCGGGAAGATACGCAGTATTTT. This gives the protein CASSLGSREDTQYF.

This clone was observed a few times. The chain uses TRBV18 and TRBJ2-1; 7 bases agree with TRBD1. Trimming cost V 4 bases and J 4 bases; bases outside gene matches: 7. The CDR3 is 15 amino acids. Germline V gives CDR1 KGHSH, CDR2 LQKENI. CDR3 region: CASSRDSLTYNEQFF. As DNA, the CDR3 is TGTGCCAGCTCACGGGACAGTTTGACTTACAATGAGCAGTTCTTC. The full variable domain, in which reference TRBV18 and TRBJ2-1 provide the parts outside the CDR3, is NAGVMQNPRHLVRRRGQEARLRCSPMKGHSHVYWYRQLPEEGLKFMVYLQKENIIDESGMPKERFSAEFPKEGPSILRIQQVVRGDSAAYFCASSRDSLTYNEQFFGPGTRLTVL.

The rearrangement joins TRBV2 to TRBJ2-7, with D tentatively TRBD1 (5 bases). The germline V gene encodes CDR1 SNHLY and CDR2 FYNNEI. Trimming took off 4 bases at V and 2 bases at J, with 12 bases between the two ends. There are 14 residues in the CDR3. CDR3 coding DNA: TGTGCCAGCAGTGGTCCAGGGTCCGCCTACGAGCAGTACTTC. Its protein is CASSGPGSAYEQYF.

The rearrangement uses TRBV5-1 and TRBJ2-5; 7 nucleotides align to TRBD2. Trimming cost V 0 bases and J 2 bases; bases outside gene matches: 1. The CDR3 extends over 14 amino acids. Germline values: CDR1 SGHRS, CDR2 YFSETQ. CDR3 nucleotide sequence: TGCGCCAGCAGCTTGGGACTAGCTCAAGAGACCCAGTACTTC. It yields the protein CASSLGLAQETQYF.

The V and J genes are TRBV4-3 and TRBJ2-5, with 7 bases lining up with TRBD1. J lost 1 base, V lost 4 bases, and 9 bases had no gene match. The CDR3 sequence is 16 residues long. The V gene's germline CDR1 is LGHNA and CDR2 YSLEER. CDR3 sequence (DNA): TGCGCCAGCAGCCCTACGACAGGGATACTCCAAGAGACCCAGTACTTC. Translation gives CASSPTTGILQETQYF.

This chain uses TRBV6-2 or TRBV6-3 with TRBJ2-7; D may be TRBD1 (6 bases). Germline loops: CDR1 MNHEY, CDR2 SVGEGT. The CDR3 is made up of 15 amino acids. Trimming pared 5 bases from V and 3 bases from J, leaving 17 bases between. The CDR3 DNA reads TGTGCCAGCAGTGGGGACGCTAGAGGGGGCTACGAGCAGTACTTC. This encodes CASSGDARGGYEQYF.

The genes are TRBV7-2 and TRBJ2-1; 8 positions agree with TRBD2. V gave up 5 bases and J gave up 7 bases; unmatched junction bases: 22. The CDR3 runs to 19 residues. CDR1 and CDR2 from the germline V gene are SGHTA and FQGNSA. The CDR3 DNA follows: TGTGCCAGCAGCGAAATGCCTAGCGGGTGGACTGGGGGGAGTAATGAGCAGTTCTTC. Translating it yields CASSEMPSGWTGGSNEQFF.

The gene calls are TRBV20-1 and TRBJ1-2; TRBD1 matches 9 bases. The CDR3 is 16 amino acids. Germline trimming cut 3 bases from V and 2 bases from J; bases unmatched to any gene: 10. The germline gives CDR1 DFQATT, CDR2 SNEGSKA (reference sequence). The CDR3 DNA is TGCAGTGCTAGTGGGACAGGGAGGGAAGGGAACTATGGCTACACCTTC. Amino acid sequence: CSASGTGREGNYGYTF.

The chain joins TRBV6-5 to TRBJ1-4; 8 bases align to TRBD1. The J segment lost 6 bases and the V segment lost 6 bases, leaving 6 bases of the junction unmatched. CDR1 is MNHEY and CDR2 is SVGAGI in the germline V gene. This CDR3 region has 14 residues. CDR3 sequence reads: CASSRTGGDEKLFF. CDR3 DNA sequence: TGTGCCAGCAGCCGAACAGGGGGTGATGAAAAACTGTTTTTT.

The rearrangement joins TRBV4-3 to TRBJ2-2; 7 positions agree with TRBD2. The CDR3 length is 16 residues. The J segment lost 4 bases and the V segment lost 4 bases, leaving 9 bases of the junction unmatched. CDR1 is LGHNA, CDR2 YSLEER, per germline. The CDR3 spells CASSLVATGGTGELFF. The CDR3 nucleotides read TGCGCCAGCAGCCTCGTGGCCACGGGGGGCACCGGGGAGCTGTTTTTT.

V and J are TRBV3-1 (or the pseudogene TRBV3-2) and TRBJ2-1; unclear D gene. Germline CDR1 and CDR2: LGHDT and YNNKEL (reference sequence). The CDR3 runs to 12 residues. Trimming stripped 0 bases from V and 8 bases from J, with 5 bases between. The CDR3 loop is CASSQDLHEQFF. DNA of the CDR3: TGTGCCAGCAGCCAAGATCTCCATGAGCAGTTCTTC.

The J gene is TRBJ2-1, the V gene TRBV21-1; the table assigns TRBD2, which was not confirmed against the DNA. TRBV21-1 is described as a pseudogene. The CDR3 sequence is 19 residues long. CDR3 DNA: TGTGCCAGCAGCAGCCGGCTAGCGGGAAAAGGGCGCTCTTACAATGAGCAGTTCTTC. Residues: CASSSRLAGKGRSYNEQFF.

The chain is built from TRBV23-1 and TRBJ2-5; TRBD1 agrees at 10 bases. TRBV23-1 is placed among ORFs of uncertain function. With V trimmed by 5 bases and J by 0 bases, 6 bases remained unmatched. The CDR3 contains 16 residues. The DNA of the CDR3 is TGCGCCAGCAGTACGGACAGGGGGGAGTACCAAGAGACCCAGTACTTC. It encodes CASSTDRGEYQETQYF.

The V call is TRBV3-1 (or the pseudogene TRBV3-2), the J call TRBJ2-2; 12 bases are shared with TRBD2. From germline, CDR1 is LGHDT and CDR2 YNNKEL (reference sequence). The ends lost 4 bases at V and 4 bases at J; junction bases unmatched: 7. The CDR3 loop spans 17 amino acids. CDR3 bases: TGTGCCAGCAGCCCCACCGGGACTAGCGGGTCCACCGGGGAGCTGTTTTTT. It specifies CASSPTGTSGSTGELFF.

The chain links TRBV11-3 to TRBJ1-2; TRBD1 might be the D (6 bases). The CDR3 extends over 17 amino acids. Germline V gene lookup returns CDR1 SGHNT and CDR2 YENEEA. V lost 1 base to trimming and J lost 4 bases, with 19 bases between them. CDR3 bases: TGTGCCAGCAGCTTAGCCCCCCTCTGGACGGACAGCTATGGCTACACCTTC. This translates into CASSLAPLWTDSYGYTF.

V gene TRBV4-3 combines with J gene TRBJ2-7, with a possible D match to TRBD2 (5 bases). The CDR3 loop spans 15 amino acids. In germline, CDR1 is LGHNA, CDR2 YSLEER. The V gene lost 0 bases and the J gene lost 4 bases, with 13 bases spanning the gap. The CDR3 spells CASSQDDSGKYEQYF. The DNA of the CDR3 is TGCGCCAGCAGCCAAGATGACTCCGGGAAGTACGAGCAGTACTTC.

The chain carries TRBV13 and TRBJ1-2, with D possibly matching TRBD1 (5 bases). CDR1 and CDR2 (germline): PRHDT, FYEKMQ (reference sequence). Between the trimmed V and J ends, which lost 2 bases and 5 bases, there was a span of 21 bases. The CDR3 contains 17 residues. Written as DNA, the CDR3 is TGTGCCAGCAGCTTATGGGGCGGGGGGAGCGATTCTTATGGCTACACCTTC. Translation: CASSLWGGGSDSYGYTF.

The chain links TRBV9 to TRBJ2-1; 8 positions agree with TRBD2. The ends lost 2 bases at V and 4 bases at J; junction bases unmatched: 5. The CDR3 contains 15 residues. The germline V gene has CDR1 SGDLS and CDR2 YYNGEE. CDR3 in amino acids: CASSVQRGPYNEQFF. The DNA of the CDR3 is TGTGCCAGCAGCGTCCAGCGGGGGCCGTACAATGAGCAGTTCTTC.

CDR3 residues: CASSQGGQGHNEKLFF. CDR3 DNA sequence: TGTGCCAGCAGCCAAGGGGGACAGGGCCATAATGAAAAACTGTTTTTT. The V call is TRBV3-1 (or the pseudogene TRBV3-2), the J call TRBJ1-4; 9 bases are shared with TRBD1. The CDR3 extends over 16 amino acids. Germline values: CDR1 LGHDT, CDR2 YNNKEL (reference sequence). With 1 base clipped from V and 4 bases from J, the junction kept 4 bases outside the gene matches.

This clone was seen repeatedly, ten times or more. This chain connects TRBV5-4 to TRBJ1-6; D call uncertain. Germline CDR1 and CDR2: SGHNT and YYREEE (reference sequence). The V gene lost 1 base and the J gene lost 7 bases, with 6 bases spanning the gap. CDR3 length equals 13 residues. CDR3 coding DNA: TGTGCCAGCAGCTTGAAAACAAATTCACCCCTCCACTTT. Translated, it gives CASSLKTNSPLHF.

The chain recombines TRBV11-3 with TRBJ1-6, with D possibly being TRBD1 (6 bases). V gave up 1 base and J gave up 9 bases, with 10 bases separating them. CDR1 is SGHNT, CDR2 YENEEA, per germline. The CDR3 covers 14 residues. The CDR3 DNA reads as TGTGCCAGCAGCTTAGGGGGGGGGCTTTCACCCCTCCACTTT. Translation: CASSLGGGLSPLHF.

This chain joins TRBV6-2 or TRBV6-3 and TRBJ1-5; TRBD1 matches 8 bases. With V trimmed by 6 bases and J by 4 bases, 17 bases remained unmatched. This CDR3 contains 18 residues. Germline V gives CDR1 MNHEY, CDR2 SVGEGT. The CDR3 DNA follows: TGTGCCAGCAGCATCCGAGACAGGGGATCGGGGTGGAATCAGCCCCAGCATTTT. Its protein product is CASSIRDRGSGWNQPQHF.

The rearrangement links TRBV3-1 (or the pseudogene TRBV3-2) to TRBJ2-5; 10 bases line up with TRBD1. This CDR3 has 13 residues. J gave up 5 bases and V 8 bases, and 5 bases lay outside the gene matches. CDR1 is LGHDT, CDR2 YNNKEL, per germline (reference sequence). CDR3 sequence: CASAGTGVETQYF. DNA for the CDR3: TGTGCCAGCGCCGGGACAGGGGTGGAGACCCAGTACTTC.

This chain links TRBV5-1 with TRBJ2-3, with 9 bases lining up with TRBD2. With V trimmed by 7 bases and J by 3 bases, 12 bases remained unmatched. This CDR3 has 16 residues. Germline V gives CDR1 SGHRS, CDR2 YFSETQ. CDR3 in amino acids: CASFPGASGVTDTQYF. The CDR3 DNA reads TGCGCCAGCTTCCCCGGAGCTAGCGGGGTTACAGATACGCAGTATTTT.